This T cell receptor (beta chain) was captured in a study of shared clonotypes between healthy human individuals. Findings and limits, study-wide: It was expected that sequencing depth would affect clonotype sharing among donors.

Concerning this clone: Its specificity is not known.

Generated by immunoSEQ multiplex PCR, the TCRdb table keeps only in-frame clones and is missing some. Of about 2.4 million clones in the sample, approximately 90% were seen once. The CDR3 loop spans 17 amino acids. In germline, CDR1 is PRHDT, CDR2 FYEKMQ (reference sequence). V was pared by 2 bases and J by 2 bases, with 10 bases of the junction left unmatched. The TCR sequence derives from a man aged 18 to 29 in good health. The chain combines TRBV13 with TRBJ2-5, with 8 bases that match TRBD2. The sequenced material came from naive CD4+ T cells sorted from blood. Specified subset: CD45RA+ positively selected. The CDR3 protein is CASSLSPASGPQETQYF. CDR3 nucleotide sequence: TGTGCCAGCAGCTTATCTCCGGCTAGCGGGCCACAAGAGACCCAGTACTTC.